This TCR beta chain was found in a study of blood T cells in healthy people across ages. Study results and caveats: Any changes in expanded clonotypes were possibly confounded, as donor CMV status remained unknown.

Healthy Caucasian individuals from Russia aged about 6 to 90 were enrolled as donors. Every sample had a minimum of 6 million PBMCs isolated. A second PCR of roughly 7 to 11 cycles used a sample-barcoded 5' primer and a J-beta primer mix. TCRdb processed the 5' RACE reads anew with MiXCR; each CDR3 protein has one entry. The table has hundreds of thousands of distinct CDR3 sequences, about half seen once. Per germline, CDR1 LNHNV and CDR2 YYDKDF (reference sequence). V lost 7 bases and J lost 2, with 13 bases in between. The CDR3 is 14 residues long. As to this clonotype: The antigen is unknown.

V is TRBV15 and J is TRBJ2-3, with D perhaps assigned TRBD1 or TRBD2 (5 bases each). Sequencing input: blood. This receptor was identified in a woman aged 60 to 75 in good health. For the CDR3, the DNA is TGTGCCACCAAAAGTGGGGGAACCACAGATACGCAGTATTTT. Translating gives CATKSGGTTDTQYF.